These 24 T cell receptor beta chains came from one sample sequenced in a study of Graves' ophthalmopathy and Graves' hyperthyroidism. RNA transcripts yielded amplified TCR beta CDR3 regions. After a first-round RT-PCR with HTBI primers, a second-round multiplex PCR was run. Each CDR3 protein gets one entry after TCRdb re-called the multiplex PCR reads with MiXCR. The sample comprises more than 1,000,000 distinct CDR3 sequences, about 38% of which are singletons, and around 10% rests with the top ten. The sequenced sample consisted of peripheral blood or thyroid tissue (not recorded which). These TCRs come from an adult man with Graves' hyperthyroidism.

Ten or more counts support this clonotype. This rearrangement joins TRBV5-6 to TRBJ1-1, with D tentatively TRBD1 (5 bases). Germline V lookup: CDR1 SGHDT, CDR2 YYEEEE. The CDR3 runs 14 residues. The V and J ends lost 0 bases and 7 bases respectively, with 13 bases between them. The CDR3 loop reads CASSLAVTDYEAFF. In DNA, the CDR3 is TGTGCCAGCAGCTTGGCCGTGACAGATTATGAAGCTTTCTTT.

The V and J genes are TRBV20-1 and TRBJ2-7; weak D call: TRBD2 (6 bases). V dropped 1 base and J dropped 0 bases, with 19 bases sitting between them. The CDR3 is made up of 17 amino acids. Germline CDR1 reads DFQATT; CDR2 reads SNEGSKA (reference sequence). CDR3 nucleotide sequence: TGCAGTGCTAGAGGCAGGCGCAAGCGGGCCCTCTCCTACGAGCAGTACTTC. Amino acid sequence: CSARGRRKRALSYEQYF.

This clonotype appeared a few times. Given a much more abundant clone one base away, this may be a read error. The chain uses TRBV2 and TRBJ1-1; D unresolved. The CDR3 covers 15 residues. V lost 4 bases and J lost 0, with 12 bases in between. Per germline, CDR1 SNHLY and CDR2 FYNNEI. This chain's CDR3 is CASSAHVGLNTEAFF. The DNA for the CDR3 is TGTGCCAGCAGTGCGCACGTTGGGCTGAACACTGAAGCTTTCTTT.

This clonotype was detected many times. This CDR3 is CSAEAGTGYGYTF. In nucleotides, the CDR3 is TGCAGTGCGGAAGCTGGGACAGGCTATGGCTACACCTTC. The gene calls are TRBV20-1 and TRBJ1-2; 8 bases fit TRBD1. The germline gives CDR1 DFQATT, CDR2 SNEGSKA (reference sequence). The CDR3 has 13 residues. The V segment lost 6 bases and the J segment 4 bases; nucleotides outside the gene matches: 7.

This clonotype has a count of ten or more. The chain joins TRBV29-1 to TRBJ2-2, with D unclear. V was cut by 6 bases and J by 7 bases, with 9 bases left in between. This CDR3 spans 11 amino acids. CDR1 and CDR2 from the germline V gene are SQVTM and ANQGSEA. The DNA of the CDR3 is TGCAGCGTCGCTCAAGTCGGGGAGCTGTTTTTT. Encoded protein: CSVAQVGELFF.

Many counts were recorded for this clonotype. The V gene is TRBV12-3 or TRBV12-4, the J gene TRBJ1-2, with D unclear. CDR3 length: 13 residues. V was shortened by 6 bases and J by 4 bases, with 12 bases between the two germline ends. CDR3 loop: CASSLDQFYGYTF. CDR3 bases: TGTGCCAGCAGCCTAGACCAATTCTATGGCTACACCTTC.

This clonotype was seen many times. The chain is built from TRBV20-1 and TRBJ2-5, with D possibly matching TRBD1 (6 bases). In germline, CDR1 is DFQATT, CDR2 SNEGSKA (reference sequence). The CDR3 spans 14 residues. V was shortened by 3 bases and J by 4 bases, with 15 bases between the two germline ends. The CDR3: CSASRTGSRETQYF. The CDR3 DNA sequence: TGCAGTGCTAGCCGAACAGGGTCCCGAGAGACCCAGTACTTC.

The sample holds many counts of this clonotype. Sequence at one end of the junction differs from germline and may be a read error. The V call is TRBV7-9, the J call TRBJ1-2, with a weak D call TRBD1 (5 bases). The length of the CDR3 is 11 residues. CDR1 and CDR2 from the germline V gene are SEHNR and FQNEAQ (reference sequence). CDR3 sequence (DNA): TGTGCCAGCAGCTTAGTTGCGGGACGCTCTTTC. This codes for CASSLVAGRSF.

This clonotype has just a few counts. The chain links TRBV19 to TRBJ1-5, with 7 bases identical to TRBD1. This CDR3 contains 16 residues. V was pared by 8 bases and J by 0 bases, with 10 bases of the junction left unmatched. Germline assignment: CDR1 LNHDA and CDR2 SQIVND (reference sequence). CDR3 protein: CASRRQGSYSNQPQHF. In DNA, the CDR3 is TGTGCCAGTCGTAGACAGGGATCCTATAGCAATCAGCCCCAGCATTTT. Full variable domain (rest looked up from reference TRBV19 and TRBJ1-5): DGGITQSPKYLFRKEGQNVTLSCEQNLNHDAMYWYRQDPGQGLRLIYYSQIVNDFQKGDIAEGYSVSREKKESFPLTVTSAQKNPTAFYLCASRRQGSYSNQPQHFGDGTRLSIL.

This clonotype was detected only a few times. The CDR3 spells CSARDFGTQTGELFF. In DNA, the CDR3 is TGCAGTGCTAGAGATTTCGGGACTCAGACCGGGGAGCTGTTTTTT. This chain links TRBV20-1 with TRBJ2-2; D may be TRBD2 (6 bases). Per the germline V gene, CDR1 is DFQATT and CDR2 is SNEGSKA (reference sequence). V was pared by 0 bases and J by 5 bases, with 13 bases between. The CDR3 loop spans 15 amino acids.

Written as DNA, the CDR3 is TGCGCCAGCCGAATCCGACAGGAAAGTCCCTACGAGCAGTACTTC. As protein: CASRIRQESPYEQYF. The rearrangement joins TRBV5-1 to TRBJ2-7; tentatively, D is TRBD1 (6 bases). The V and J ends lost 7 bases and 2 bases respectively, with 19 bases between them. The CDR3 length is 15 residues. CDR1 is SGHRS, CDR2 YFSETQ, per germline. The complete variable domain, with remaining parts taken from reference TRBV5-1 and TRBJ2-7, reads KAGVTQTPRYLIKTRGQQVTLSCSPISGHRSVSWYQQTPGQGLQFLFEYFSETQRNKGNFPGRFSGRQFSNSRSEMNVSTLELGDSALYLCASRIRQESPYEQYFGPGTRLTVT.

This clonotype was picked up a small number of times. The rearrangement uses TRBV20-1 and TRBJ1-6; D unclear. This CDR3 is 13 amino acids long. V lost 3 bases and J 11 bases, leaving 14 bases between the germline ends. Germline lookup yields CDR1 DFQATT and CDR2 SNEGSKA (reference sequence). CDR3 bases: TGCAGTGCTAGGGACGACGGTCAAACACCCCTCCACTTT. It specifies CSARDDGQTPLHF.

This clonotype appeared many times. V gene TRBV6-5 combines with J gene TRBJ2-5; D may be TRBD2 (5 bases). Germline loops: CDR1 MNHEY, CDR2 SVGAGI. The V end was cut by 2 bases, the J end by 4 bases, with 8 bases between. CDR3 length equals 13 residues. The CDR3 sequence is CASSYLGVETQYF. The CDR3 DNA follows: TGTGCCAGCAGTTACCTGGGAGTAGAGACCCAGTACTTC.

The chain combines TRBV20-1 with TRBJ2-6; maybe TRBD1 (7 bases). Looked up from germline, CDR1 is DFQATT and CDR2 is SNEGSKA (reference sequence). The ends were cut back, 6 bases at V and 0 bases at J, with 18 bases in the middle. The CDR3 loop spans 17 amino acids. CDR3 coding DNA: TGCAGTGCACAAGACAGGGACTCTTCCTCTGGGGCCAACGTCCTGACTTTC. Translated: CSAQDRDSSSGANVLTF.

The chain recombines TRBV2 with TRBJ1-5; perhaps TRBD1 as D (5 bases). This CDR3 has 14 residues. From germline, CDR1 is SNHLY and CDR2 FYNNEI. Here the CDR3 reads CAQRGAGSNQPQHF. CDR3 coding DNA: TGTGCTCAGAGGGGAGCAGGTAGCAATCAGCCCCAGCATTTT.

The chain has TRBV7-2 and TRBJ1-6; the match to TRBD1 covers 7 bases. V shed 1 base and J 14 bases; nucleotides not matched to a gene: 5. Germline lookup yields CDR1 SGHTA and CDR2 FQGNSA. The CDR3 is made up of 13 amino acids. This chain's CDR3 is CASSLGGQGALHF. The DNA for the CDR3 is TGTGCCAGCAGCTTAGGGGGCCAGGGGGCCCTCCACTTT.

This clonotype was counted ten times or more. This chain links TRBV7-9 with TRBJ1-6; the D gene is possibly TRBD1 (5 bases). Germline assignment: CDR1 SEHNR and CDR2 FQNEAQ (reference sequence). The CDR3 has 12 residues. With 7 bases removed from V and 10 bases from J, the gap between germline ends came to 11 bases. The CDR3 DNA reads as TGTGCCAGCACGCAGGGAGAATCACCCCTCCACTTT. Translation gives CASTQGESPLHF.

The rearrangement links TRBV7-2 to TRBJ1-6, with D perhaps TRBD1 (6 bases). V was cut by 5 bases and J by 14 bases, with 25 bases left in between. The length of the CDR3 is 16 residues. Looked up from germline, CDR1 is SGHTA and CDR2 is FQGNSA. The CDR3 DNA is TGTGCCAGCAGCCAAGATCCCCAGGGGCTCCAAGGCACCCTCCACTTT. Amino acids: CASSQDPQGLQGTLHF.

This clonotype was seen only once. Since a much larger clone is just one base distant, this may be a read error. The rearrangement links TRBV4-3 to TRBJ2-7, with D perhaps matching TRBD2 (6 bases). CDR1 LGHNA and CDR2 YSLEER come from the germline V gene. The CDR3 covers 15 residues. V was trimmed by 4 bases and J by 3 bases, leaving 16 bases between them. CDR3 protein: CASSRGSGHNYEQYF. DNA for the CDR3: TGCGCCAGCAGCCGAGGCAGCGGGCACAACTACGAGCAGTACTTC.

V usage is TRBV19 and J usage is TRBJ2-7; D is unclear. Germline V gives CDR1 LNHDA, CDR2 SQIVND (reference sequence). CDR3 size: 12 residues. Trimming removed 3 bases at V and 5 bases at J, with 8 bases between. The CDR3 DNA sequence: TGTGCCAGTAGTATTGGCCTGGACGAGCAGTACTTC. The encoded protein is CASSIGLDEQYF.

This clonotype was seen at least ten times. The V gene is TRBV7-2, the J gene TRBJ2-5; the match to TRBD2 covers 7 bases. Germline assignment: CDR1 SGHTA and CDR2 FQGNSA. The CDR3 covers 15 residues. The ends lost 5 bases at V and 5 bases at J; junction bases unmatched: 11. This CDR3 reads CASSNLVGGSETQYF. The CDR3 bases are TGTGCCAGCAGCAACCTCGTGGGCGGGAGTGAGACCCAGTACTTC. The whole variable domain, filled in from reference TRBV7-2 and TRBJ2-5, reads GAGVSQSPSNKVTEKGKDVELRCDPISGHTALYWYRQSLGQGLEFLIYFQGNSAPDKSGLPSDRFSAERTGGSVSTLTIQRTQQEDSAVYLCASSNLVGGSETQYFGPGTRLLVL.

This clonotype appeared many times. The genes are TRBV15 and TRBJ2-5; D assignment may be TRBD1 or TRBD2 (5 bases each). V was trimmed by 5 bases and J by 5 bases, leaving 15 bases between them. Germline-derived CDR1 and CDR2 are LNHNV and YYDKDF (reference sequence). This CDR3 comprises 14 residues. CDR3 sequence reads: CATSPGRRGETQYF. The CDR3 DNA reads TGTGCCACCAGCCCAGGACGACGGGGCGAGACCCAGTACTTC.

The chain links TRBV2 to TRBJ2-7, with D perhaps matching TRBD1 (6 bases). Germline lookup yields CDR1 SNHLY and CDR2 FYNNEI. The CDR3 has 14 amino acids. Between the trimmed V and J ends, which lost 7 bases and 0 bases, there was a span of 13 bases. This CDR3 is CASTSGTHSYEQYF. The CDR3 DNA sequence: TGTGCCAGCACTAGTGGGACACACTCCTACGAGCAGTACTTC.

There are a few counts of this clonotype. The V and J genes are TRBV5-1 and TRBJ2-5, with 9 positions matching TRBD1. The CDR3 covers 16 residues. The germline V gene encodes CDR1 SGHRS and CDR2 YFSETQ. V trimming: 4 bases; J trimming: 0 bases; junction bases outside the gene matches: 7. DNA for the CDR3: TGCGCCAGCAGCCGGGACAGGGTATGGGACCAAGAGACCCAGTACTTC. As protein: CASSRDRVWDQETQYF.